These 13 T cell receptor beta chains came from one sample sequenced in a study of T cell repertoires in cytomegalovirus infection. In TCRdb, the reads were re-called with MiXCR into one record per CDR3 protein. The repertoire consists of about 890,000 distinct CDR3 sequences, with about a third occurring once and the leading ten covering 11% to 15%. Their cognate antigens are unknown. The sample consisted of cultured CD8+ T cells from PBMCs, taken from culture after CMV antigen stimulation. The receptors shown here come from a human donor in good health (CMV status not recorded). Some clones in this sample may be carry-over from other donors' samples.

The V and J genes are TRBV27 and TRBJ1-3; possibly TRBD1 for D (6 bases). This CDR3 spans 15 amino acids. Germline V gene sequence: CDR1 MNHEY, CDR2 SMNVEV (reference sequence). Trimming cost V 7 bases and J 2 bases, with 15 bases left between them. The CDR3 protein is CASIPTGATGNTIYF. CDR3 bases: TGTGCCAGCATCCCAACGGGGGCCACTGGAAACACCATATATTTT.

Ten or more counts support this clonotype. The J gene is TRBJ2-3, the V gene TRBV7-2; 10 bases agree with TRBD1. From germline, CDR1 is SGHTA and CDR2 FQGNSA. After removal of 0 bases from V and 4 bases from J, the junction contained 10 bases not matched to a gene. The CDR3 totals 18 residues. CDR3 bases: TGTGCCAGCAGCTTAGCCGATTATTGGGACAGGGGAGCAGATACGCAGTATTTT. It specifies CASSLADYWDRGADTQYF.

A note on this clonotype: Germline is not matched at one junction end, which may reflect a read error. The chain is built from TRBV7-4 and TRBJ2-3; D is ambiguous. This CDR3 region has 16 residues. The germline V gene encodes CDR1 SGHVT and CDR2 SQSDAQ. The CDR3 is CASSLAGLIGADTKYF. CDR3 in DNA: TGTGCCAGCAGCTTAGCAGGGCTAATAGGTGCAGATACGAAGTATTTT.

The chain combines TRBV6-2 or TRBV6-3 with TRBJ2-5; D gene unclear. The V and J ends lost 4 bases and 3 bases respectively, with 9 bases between them. Germline V gives CDR1 MNHEY, CDR2 SVGEGT. There are 13 residues in the CDR3. The CDR3 here is CASSSLEEETQYF. The CDR3 DNA is TGTGCCAGCAGTTCCTTAGAGGAAGAGACCCAGTACTTC.

This chain links TRBV6-8 with TRBJ2-3, with D possibly TRBD2 on 5 matching bases. Between the trimmed V and J ends, which lost 6 bases and 2 bases, there was a span of 15 bases. CDR3 length equals 15 residues. The germline V gene encodes CDR1 MNHGY and CDR2 SAAAGT. CDR3 in DNA: TGTGCCAGCAGGGGTAGGAGGACCTACACAGATACGCAGTATTTT. Encoded protein: CASRGRRTYTDTQYF.

The chain uses TRBV18 and TRBJ1-1; 10 nucleotides align to TRBD1. The V gene end was trimmed by 5 bases and the J gene end by 3 bases; junction bases not matched to a gene: 9. CDR1 and CDR2 from the germline V gene are KGHSH and LQKENI. The CDR3 totals 16 residues. CDR3 coding DNA: TGTGCCAGCTCATTGGGACAGGGGTTACAGCACACTGAAGCTTTCTTT. It yields the protein CASSLGQGLQHTEAFF.

This clonotype was seen more than once but under ten times. J is TRBJ2-7 and V is TRBV15; the match to TRBD1 covers 7 bases. CDR1 and CDR2 from the germline V gene are LNHNV and YYDKDF (reference sequence). Unmatched junction bases numbered 1, after V lost 8 bases and J lost 0 bases. CDR3 length: 12 amino acids. Here the CDR3 reads CATGTDSYEQYF. The DNA of the CDR3 is TGTGCCACCGGGACAGACTCCTACGAGCAGTACTTC.

J is TRBJ1-1 and V is TRBV2; no definite D call. The V and J ends lost 4 bases and 6 bases respectively, with 6 bases between them. The CDR3 extends over 11 amino acids. CDR1 and CDR2 (germline): SNHLY, FYNNEI. The CDR3 DNA sequence: TGTGCCAGCAGTGGGTCAGCTGAAGCTTTCTTT. This encodes CASSGSAEAFF.

This chain connects TRBV4-2 to TRBJ1-4; D is unclear. The CDR3 covers 15 residues. Trimming took off 1 base at V and 3 bases at J, with 9 bases between the two ends. Germline CDR1 and CDR2: LGHNA and YNFKEQ. CDR3 residues: CASSQVRASNEKLFF. The CDR3 nucleotides are TGTGCCAGCAGCCAAGTCCGGGCGTCTAATGAAAAACTGTTTTTT.

At least ten counts were recorded for this clonotype. The V gene is TRBV11-2, the J gene TRBJ1-6, with D possibly TRBD1 on 5 matching bases. V lost 1 base and J 7 bases, leaving 8 bases between the germline ends. CDR1 SGHAT and CDR2 FQNNGV come from the germline V gene. The CDR3 loop spans 14 amino acids. The CDR3 sequence is CASSLAGDNSPLHF. CDR3 DNA: TGTGCCAGCAGCTTAGCGGGGGACAATTCACCCCTCCACTTT.

The table lists this clonotype with many counts. This rearrangement joins TRBV12-5 to TRBJ1-4, with no clear D. This CDR3 region has 14 residues. V lost 6 bases and J lost 0, with 8 bases in between. Germline loops: CDR1 LGHNT, CDR2 FRNRAP. CDR3 nucleotide sequence: TGTGCTAGTGGGCTAACCTCAACTAATGAAAAACTGTTTTTT. Translating gives CASGLTSTNEKLFF.

DNA of the CDR3: TGTGCCAGCAGTCCACCTCGACTAGCGGGGGGACACAATGAGCAGTTCTTC. Its translation: CASSPPRLAGGHNEQFF. V is TRBV6-5 and J is TRBJ2-1, with 13 bases identical to TRBD2. CDR3 length equals 17 residues. Germline V gives CDR1 MNHEY, CDR2 SVGAGI. The junction had 9 bases not matched to a gene; V was cut back by 5 bases and J by 5 bases.

The gene calls are TRBV2 and TRBJ2-7; 8 nucleotides match TRBD1. The V gene end was trimmed by 10 bases and the J gene end by 4 bases; junction bases not matched to a gene: 12. Germline V gene data show CDR1 as SNHLY and CDR2 as FYNNEI. The CDR3 totals 14 residues. Here the CDR3 DNA reads TGTGCCATTCTGCTCGGACAGGGCGGGTACGAGCAGTACTTC. Its translation is CAILLGQGGYEQYF.